These 2 T cell receptor beta chains were all obtained from the same sample, sequenced in a study of blood T cell repertoires in COVID-19. The repertoire was sequenced with immunoSEQ multiplex PCR; TCRdb's copy has only in-frame clones and lacks some. The table has 250,000 to 300,000 clones, 85% to 90% seen once; the top ten hold approximately 12%. Sequencing was carried out using peripheral blood. All receptors come from a woman aged 25-40 years with COVID-19, enrolled during active disease.

This clone was recorded once. This chain connects TRBV4-1 to TRBJ2-2; a possible D gene is TRBD2 (6 bases). The CDR3 extends over 16 amino acids. With 3 bases removed from V and 2 bases from J, the gap between germline ends came to 13 bases. Germline V gives CDR1 MGHRA, CDR2 YSYEKL. The CDR3 nucleotides read TGCGCCAGCAGCCAGTTCGGGGGACCCAACACCGGGGAGCTGTTTTTT. This gives the protein CASSQFGGPNTGELFF.

This clone was seen more than once but under ten times. V and J are TRBV7-9 and TRBJ1-1; maybe TRBD1 (5 bases). The CDR3 runs 13 residues. The V end lost 5 bases, the J end lost 4 bases, and 11 bases lay between the germline ends. Germline V gene data show CDR1 as SEHNR and CDR2 as FQNEAQ (reference sequence). The DNA of the CDR3 is TGTGCCAGCAGCCAACAGGTTCGCACTGAAGCTTTCTTT. Its protein product is CASSQQVRTEAFF.